A selection of T cell receptor beta chains follows, all from one sample in a study of CD8+ T cells in alopecia areata. Produced via immunoSEQ multiplex PCR; TCRdb's table is partial and in-frame only. The sample contains around 29,000 clones, around two thirds of which appear only once. The sample taken for sequencing was NKG2D-high CD8+ T cells sorted from blood. The origin of the receptors is a human donor with alopecia areata. Both conserved end residues are part of each CDR3. Fields, in order: V gene, J gene, CDR3 length, clone size, D gene, CDR3 protein, CDR3 DNA. D genes are given only for firm matches. Clone size is given for some rows only: seen once, a few or many times, or a class if the clone is expanded.

TRBV7-2	TRBJ2-7	13	.	.	CASEGQPPYEQYF	TGTGCCTCCGAGGGACAACCTCCCTACGAGCAGTACTTC
TRBV4-1	TRBJ2-7	16	.	.	CASSQDFRELIYEQYF	TGCGCCAGCAGCCAAGATTTTCGGGAACTGATCTACGAGCAGTACTTC
TRBV7-9	TRBJ1-6	16	.	.	CASSLSYRAHNSPLHF	TGTGCCAGCAGCTTAAGTTACAGGGCCCATAATTCACCCCTCCACTTT
TRBV4-3	TRBJ2-1	16	.	.	CASSQDGAGVYNEQFF	TGCGCCAGCAGCCAAGACGGGGCAGGGGTCTACAATGAGCAGTTCTTC
TRBV7-8	TRBJ2-1	14	.	.	CASSSEFGNNEQFF	TGTGCCAGCAGCTCCGAGTTTGGCAACAATGAGCAGTTCTTC
TRBV2	TRBJ2-7	16	.	.	CASSEPPGRHSYEQYF	TGTGCCAGCAGTGAACCCCCCGGACGTCACTCCTACGAGCAGTACTTC
TRBV28	TRBJ1-5	18	.	.	CASSPLEQGDYSNQPQHF	TGTGCCAGCAGTCCACTGGAACAGGGAGACTATAGCAATCAGCCCCAGCATTTT
TRBV18	TRBJ2-1	11	.	TRBD1	CATGTENEQFF	TGTGCCACGGGGACAGAGAATGAGCAGTTCTTC
TRBV4-3	TRBJ2-1	15	.	TRBD2	CASSLLAGGYNEQFF	TGCGCCAGCAGCCTACTTGCGGGAGGCTACAATGAGCAGTTCTTC
TRBV6-5	TRBJ2-7	15	.	TRBD2	CASREGTSGIYEQYF	TGTGCCAGCAGAGAGGGGACTAGCGGGATCTACGAGCAGTACTTC
TRBV27	TRBJ2-7	13	.	TRBD2	CASSILGGGEQYF	TGTGCCAGCAGTATCCTGGGGGGGGGCGAGCAGTACTTC
TRBV4-1	TRBJ2-1	15	.	TRBD1	CASSQPGQGNVEQFF	TGCGCCAGCAGCCAACCGGGACAGGGAAATGTTGAGCAGTTCTTC
TRBV15	TRBJ1-5	14	.	.	CATSMEAYQQPQHF	TGTGCCACCAGCATGGAAGCCTATCAACAGCCCCAGCATTTT
TRBV27	TRBJ1-1	13	.	.	CASSITGYTEAFF	TGTGCCAGCAGTATAACAGGGTACACTGAAGCTTTCTTT
TRBV15	TRBJ2-1	17	.	TRBD1	CATSGDTGTGGFNEQFF	TGTGCCACCAGCGGAGACACCGGGACAGGGGGCTTCAATGAGCAGTTCTTC
TRBV29-1	TRBJ2-5	14	.	.	CSVDNRVWGETQYF	TGCAGCGTCGATAACAGGGTTTGGGGAGAGACCCAGTACTTC
TRBV6-6	TRBJ2-5	14	.	.	CASSYSTVLETQYF	TGTGCCAGCAGTTACTCGACGGTTCTAGAGACCCAGTACTTC
TRBV28	TRBJ1-5	14	.	.	CASTGLYSNQPQHF	TGTGCCAGCACAGGGCTTTATAGCAATCAGCCCCAGCATTTT
TRBV29-1	TRBJ2-3	17	few	TRBD2	CSVEGLAGGWGTDTQYF	TGCAGCGTTGAAGGGCTAGCGGGAGGGTGGGGCACAGATACGCAGTATTTT
TRBV19	TRBJ2-2	16	.	.	CASSQWLGTNTGELFF	TGTGCCAGTAGCCAATGGTTGGGCACGAACACCGGGGAGCTGTTTTTT
TRBV27	TRBJ2-7	15	few	TRBD2	CASSPSSSGIYEQYF	TGTGCCAGCAGTCCATCCTCAAGCGGGATCTACGAGCAGTACTTC
TRBV9	TRBJ2-5	15	once	TRBD1	CASSVIGGQGETQYF	TGTGCCAGCAGCGTAATCGGGGGACAGGGCGAGACCCAGTACTTC
TRBV6-5	TRBJ1-5	12	.	.	CASGTRNQPQHF	TGTGCCAGCGGGACCCGAAATCAGCCCCAGCATTTT
TRBV4-1	TRBJ1-1	14	.	.	CASSQGGVTGEAFF	TGCGCCAGCAGCCAAGGAGGGGTCACAGGGGAAGCTTTCTTT
TRBV10-2	TRBJ2-7	14	.	TRBD1	CASNGQGPVYEQYF	TGCGCCAGCAACGGACAGGGCCCAGTCTACGAGCAGTACTTC
TRBV7-2	TRBJ1-5	13	.	.	CASSLGQNQPQHF	TGTGCCAGCAGCCTCGGACAGAATCAGCCCCAGCATTTT
TRBV6-1	TRBJ2-7	15	.	TRBD1	CASTKTGTGTGEQYF	TGTGCCAGTACCAAAACCGGGACAGGAACCGGTGAGCAGTACTTC
TRBV19	TRBJ2-1	15	.	.	CASSPLATPYNEQFF	TGTGCCAGTAGCCCGCTAGCGACGCCTTACAATGAGCAGTTCTTC
TRBV7-6	TRBJ2-6	14	.	.	CASSEARGANVLTF	TGTGCCAGCAGCGAGGCACGGGGGGCCAACGTCCTGACTTTC
TRBV28	TRBJ2-3	13	large	.	CASSRSRADTQYF	TGTGCCAGCAGCCGCTCCCGCGCAGATACGCAGTATTTT
TRBV28	TRBJ2-7	14	.	.	CASIPGPSSYEQYF	TGTGCCAGCATCCCGGGCCCCAGCTCCTACGAGCAGTACTTC
TRBV9	TRBJ2-2	13	.	.	CASRGQNTGELFF	TGTGCCAGCAGGGGACAGAACACCGGGGAGCTGTTTTTT
TRBV4-3	TRBJ2-7	15	few	TRBD1	CASSQHTGGSYEQYF	TGCGCCAGCAGCCAGCACACAGGGGGCTCCTACGAGCAGTACTTC
TRBV4-2	TRBJ1-4	16	.	.	CASSPNLGGTNEKLFF	TGTGCCAGCAGCCCAAATTTGGGGGGGACTAATGAAAAACTGTTTTTT
TRBV4-3	TRBJ2-7	16	.	.	CASSQVVGDSTYEQYF	TGCGCCAGCAGCCAAGTAGTCGGTGACAGTACCTACGAGCAGTACTTC
TRBV7-8	TRBJ1-1	13	.	TRBD1	CASFGSGGTEAFF	TGTGCCAGCTTCGGTTCAGGGGGCACTGAAGCTTTCTTT
TRBV7-8	TRBJ1-2	13	few	.	CASSPGSLYGYTF	TGTGCCAGCAGCCCCGGCTCCTTATATGGCTACACCTTC
TRBV7-9	TRBJ2-5	15	.	TRBD2	CASSSRDREGETQYF	TGTGCCAGCAGCTCCCGGGATCGGGAGGGAGAGACCCAGTACTTC
TRBV7-2	TRBJ2-1	13	few	.	CASSLTATHEQFF	TGTGCCAGCAGCTTAACGGCAACCCATGAGCAGTTCTTC
TRBV14	TRBJ2-2	14	.	.	CASSQGSSAGELFF	TGTGCCAGCAGCCAAGGTTCTAGCGCCGGGGAGCTGTTTTTT
TRBV7-3	TRBJ2-7	17	.	.	CASSLDVIPDGSYEQYF	TGTGCCAGCAGCTTGGACGTTATCCCCGACGGCTCCTACGAGCAGTACTTC
TRBV6-5	TRBJ2-1	14	.	.	CASSSSGTHNEQFF	TGTGCCAGCAGTTCGTCGGGAACTCACAATGAGCAGTTCTTC
TRBV19	TRBJ2-1	15	.	TRBD1	CASSTRQGLYNEQFF	TGTGCCAGTAGTACAAGACAGGGATTATACAATGAGCAGTTCTTC
TRBV5-4	TRBJ2-7	15	.	.	CASSPAWTDPYEQYF	TGTGCCAGCAGCCCTGCATGGACCGATCCCTACGAGCAGTACTTC
TRBV28	TRBJ2-6	13	few	.	CASSQGTANVLTF	TGTGCCAGCAGTCAGGGTACGGCCAACGTCCTGACTTTC
TRBV4-1	TRBJ2-1	12	.	.	CASSQSLREQFF	TGCGCCAGCAGCCAATCCTTGAGGGAGCAGTTCTTC
TRBV2	TRBJ2-7	15	few	TRBD2	CASSERGLAVYEQYF	TGTGCCAGCAGTGAGCGGGGACTAGCGGTGTACGAGCAGTACTTC
TRBV5-4	TRBJ1-1	13	.	.	CASSLTSYTEAFF	TGTGCCAGCAGCTTGACGAGTTACACTGAAGCTTTCTTT
TRBV27	TRBJ2-5	16	.	TRBD2	CASRTTEAGVRETQYF	TGTGCCAGCAGGACAACTGAAGCGGGAGTGAGGGAGACCCAGTACTTC
TRBV18	TRBJ1-5	15	.	.	CASSPESGGNQPQHF	TGTGCCAGCTCACCCGAGTCAGGGGGCAATCAGCCCCAGCATTTT
TRBV11-2	TRBJ2-1	14	few	.	CASSIRMDNNEQFF	TGTGCCAGCAGCATCCGTATGGATAACAATGAGCAGTTCTTC
TRBV5-1	TRBJ2-7	17	.	TRBD1	CASSLESRDRGSYEQYF	TGCGCCAGCAGCTTGGAGAGCCGGGACAGGGGATCCTACGAGCAGTACTTC
TRBV29-1	TRBJ1-1	11	.	.	CSAVRETEAFF	TGCAGCGCTGTCCGGGAGACTGAAGCTTTCTTT